Listed here is a single T cell receptor (beta chain). The data stem from a study of response to subunit inactivated influenza vaccine. TCRdb re-called the RT-PCR reads through MiXCR, storing one row per CDR3 protein. Of more than 600,000 distinct CDR3 sequences in the sample, roughly 18% are singletons; the top ten hold around 9.9%. Trimming removed 2 bases at V and 6 bases at J, with 16 bases between. There are 16 residues in the CDR3. The germline V gene encodes CDR1 SGHVS and CDR2 FQNEAQ. The TCR sequence derives from a middle-aged man who received an inactivated influenza vaccine. This chain joins TRBV7-8 and TRBJ2-2, with D hard to call. This material consisted of PBMCs from blood, taken more than 4 days after vaccination. CDR3 coding DNA: TGTGCCAGCAGCTTATTCCCCCTGATGCAGTCCGGGGAGCTGTTTTTT. Its translation is CASSLFPLMQSGELFF. The variable domain in full, with the rest retrieved from reference TRBV7-8 and TRBJ2-2, is GAGVSQSPRYKVAKRGQDVALRCDPISGHVSLFWYQQALGQGPEFLTYFQNEAQLDKSGLPSDRFFAERPEGSVSTLKIQRTQQEDSAVYLCASSLFPLMQSGELFFGEGSRLTVL.